The rows below give T cell receptor beta chains drawn from one sample of a study of T-cell reconstitution after alpha-beta-depleted transplantation in children. TCRdb re-called the PCR reads through MiXCR, storing one row per CDR3 protein. The sample consists of about 580,000 distinct CDR3 sequences, 23% of them appearing once. The specimen comprised PBMCs, mostly from graft donor cells, sampled 360 days after TCRalphabeta/CD19-depleted stem cell transplant. Receptors originate from a boy younger than two who had a stem cell transplant for acute myeloid leukemia, so the T cells may come from the graft donor. Each CDR3 is given with its conserved first and last residue. The order of the fields is J gene, clone size, V gene, D gene, CDR3 protein, CDR3 DNA. D genes are given only for firm matches. Clone sizes are given selectively: once, few, many, or a class where the clone is expanded.

j_gene: TRBJ1-5
abundance: -
v_gene: TRBV11-1
d_gene: -
CDR3aa: CASSLGASQPQHF
CDR3nt: TGTGCCAGCAGCTTGGGGGCCAGTCAGCCCCAGCATTTT

j_gene: TRBJ2-3
abundance: -
v_gene: TRBV7-2
d_gene: TRBD2
CDR3aa: CASSLAWTSGGTDTQYF
CDR3nt: TGTGCCAGCAGCTTAGCGTGGACTAGCGGGGGGACAGATACGCAGTATTTT

j_gene: TRBJ2-1
abundance: many
v_gene: TRBV6-5
d_gene: TRBD1
CDR3aa: CASRTGTAYNEQFF
CDR3nt: TGTGCCAGCAGGACCGGGACAGCCTACAATGAGCAGTTCTTC

j_gene: TRBJ1-1
abundance: many
v_gene: TRBV2
d_gene: -
CDR3aa: CASRLGRGTEAFF
CDR3nt: TGTGCCAGCCGATTGGGAAGGGGCACTGAAGCTTTCTTT

j_gene: TRBJ2-1
abundance: many
v_gene: TRBV12-3/TRBV12-4
d_gene: -
CDR3aa: CASSFPSLSYNEQFF
CDR3nt: TGTGCCAGCAGTTTCCCCTCCCTTTCGTACAATGAGCAGTTCTTC

j_gene: TRBJ2-1
abundance: many
v_gene: TRBV2
d_gene: -
CDR3aa: CASSGSDSYSYNEQFF
CDR3nt: TGTGCCAGCAGTGGGTCGGACAGTTACTCCTACAATGAGCAGTTCTTC

j_gene: TRBJ1-1
abundance: -
v_gene: TRBV6-5
d_gene: TRBD1
CDR3aa: CASSYPGQGYSEAFF
CDR3nt: TGTGCCAGCAGTTACCCGGGACAGGGGTATTCCGAAGCTTTCTTT

j_gene: TRBJ2-5
abundance: few
v_gene: TRBV29-1
d_gene: TRBD1
CDR3aa: CSVEGDRGLETQYF
CDR3nt: TGCAGCGTTGAGGGGGACAGGGGGCTCGAGACCCAGTACTTC

j_gene: TRBJ2-3
abundance: few
v_gene: TRBV7-2
d_gene: -
CDR3aa: CASSSLPGSTDTQYF
CDR3nt: TGTGCCAGCAGCTCGCTACCGGGCTCCACAGATACGCAGTATTTT

j_gene: TRBJ1-1
abundance: -
v_gene: TRBV7-9
d_gene: TRBD1
CDR3aa: CASSVLGQGNTEAFF
CDR3nt: TGTGCCAGCAGCGTACTTGGACAGGGGAACACTGAAGCTTTCTTT

j_gene: TRBJ2-7
abundance: many
v_gene: TRBV29-1
d_gene: -
CDR3aa: CSVEGTPNYEQYF
CDR3nt: TGCAGCGTTGAGGGGACTCCTAATTACGAGCAGTACTTC

j_gene: TRBJ1-1
abundance: -
v_gene: TRBV12-3/TRBV12-4
d_gene: -
CDR3aa: CASRGHGQLEAFF
CDR3nt: TGTGCCAGCAGGGGCCACGGACAGCTTGAAGCTTTCTTT

j_gene: TRBJ2-3
abundance: many
v_gene: TRBV25-1
d_gene: -
CDR3aa: CASTGEGPRDTQYF
CDR3nt: TGTGCCAGCACCGGAGAAGGCCCCAGAGATACGCAGTATTTT

j_gene: TRBJ1-1
abundance: many
v_gene: TRBV12-3/TRBV12-4
d_gene: -
CDR3aa: CASSLVPDLNTEAFF
CDR3nt: TGTGCCAGCAGTTTAGTTCCGGATTTGAACACTGAAGCTTTCTTT

j_gene: TRBJ2-7
abundance: -
v_gene: TRBV5-1
d_gene: TRBD1
CDR3aa: CASSLRQGVDEQYF
CDR3nt: TGCGCCAGCAGCTTGCGACAGGGGGTGGACGAGCAGTACTTC

j_gene: TRBJ2-5
abundance: many
v_gene: TRBV12-3/TRBV12-4
d_gene: TRBD2
CDR3aa: CASSRGWPTSGQETQYF
CDR3nt: TGTGCCAGCAGCCGAGGATGGCCAACTAGCGGACAAGAGACCCAGTACTTC

j_gene: TRBJ1-2
abundance: -
v_gene: TRBV20-1
d_gene: -
CDR3aa: CSATRDYGYTF
CDR3nt: TGCAGTGCTACGCGGGACTATGGCTACACCTTC

j_gene: TRBJ1-1
abundance: many
v_gene: TRBV18
d_gene: -
CDR3aa: CASSPDRANTEAFF
CDR3nt: TGTGCCAGCTCTCCCGACAGAGCCAACACTGAAGCTTTCTTT

j_gene: TRBJ2-3
abundance: few
v_gene: TRBV20-1
d_gene: -
CDR3aa: CSAPERGSDTQYF
CDR3nt: TGCAGTGCTCCGGAGAGGGGGTCAGATACGCAGTATTTT

j_gene: TRBJ2-3
abundance: many
v_gene: TRBV6-2/TRBV6-3
d_gene: TRBD2
CDR3aa: CASSLLAGGPRGTDTQYF
CDR3nt: TGTGCCAGCAGCCTTCTAGCGGGGGGGCCGAGAGGCACAGATACGCAGTATTTT

j_gene: TRBJ1-1
abundance: -
v_gene: TRBV13
d_gene: TRBD1
CDR3aa: CASSGDRGGTEAFF
CDR3nt: TGTGCCAGCAGCGGCGACAGGGGTGGCACTGAAGCTTTCTTT

j_gene: TRBJ2-1
abundance: -
v_gene: TRBV20-1
d_gene: -
CDR3aa: CSASERFEDYNEQFF
CDR3nt: TGCAGTGCTAGCGAGAGGTTTGAGGATTACAATGAGCAGTTCTTC

j_gene: TRBJ2-7
abundance: -
v_gene: TRBV7-2
d_gene: -
CDR3aa: CASSPGTPPTQQYF
CDR3nt: TGTGCCAGCAGCCCAGGGACTCCTCCTACCCAGCAGTACTTC

j_gene: TRBJ2-2
abundance: few
v_gene: TRBV20-1
d_gene: -
CDR3aa: CSALGIRAGELFF
CDR3nt: TGCAGTGCCTTAGGGATACGGGCCGGGGAGCTGTTTTTT

j_gene: TRBJ2-2
abundance: -
v_gene: TRBV12-3/TRBV12-4
d_gene: -
CDR3aa: CASSFIASNTGELFF
CDR3nt: TGTGCCAGCAGTTTTATAGCCTCGAACACCGGGGAGCTGTTTTTT

j_gene: TRBJ1-2
abundance: -
v_gene: TRBV19
d_gene: -
CDR3aa: CASTSLLYGYTF
CDR3nt: TGTGCCAGTACCTCTCTATTATATGGCTACACCTTC

j_gene: TRBJ2-3
abundance: -
v_gene: TRBV29-1
d_gene: -
CDR3aa: CSVTTGSADTQYF
CDR3nt: TGCAGCGTCACAACGGGGTCCGCAGATACGCAGTATTTT

j_gene: TRBJ2-1
abundance: -
v_gene: TRBV7-2
d_gene: TRBD1
CDR3aa: CASSPQGANSYNEQFF
CDR3nt: TGTGCCAGCAGCCCACAGGGGGCAAACTCCTACAATGAGCAGTTCTTC

j_gene: TRBJ1-5
abundance: few
v_gene: TRBV12-3/TRBV12-4
d_gene: -
CDR3aa: CASSQVGDQPQHF
CDR3nt: TGTGCCAGCAGCCAGGTTGGTGATCAGCCCCAGCATTTT

j_gene: TRBJ2-5
abundance: few
v_gene: TRBV18
d_gene: -
CDR3aa: CASSPTSQLETQYF
CDR3nt: TGTGCCAGCTCACCAACATCCCAGCTTGAGACCCAGTACTTC

j_gene: TRBJ1-1
abundance: few
v_gene: TRBV7-6
d_gene: -
CDR3aa: CATVGHPDNTEAFF
CDR3nt: TGTGCCACCGTGGGACACCCCGATAACACTGAAGCTTTCTTT

j_gene: TRBJ2-1
abundance: few
v_gene: TRBV5-1
d_gene: TRBD2
CDR3aa: CASSLELAGGPSEQFF
CDR3nt: TGCGCCAGCAGCTTGGAGCTAGCGGGGGGGCCGTCTGAGCAGTTCTTC

j_gene: TRBJ1-1
abundance: -
v_gene: TRBV7-2
d_gene: -
CDR3aa: CASSLAGDGIMNTEAFF
CDR3nt: TGTGCCAGCAGCTTAGCGGGAGACGGAATCATGAACACTGAAGCTTTCTTT

j_gene: TRBJ2-1
abundance: -
v_gene: TRBV20-1
d_gene: TRBD1
CDR3aa: CSASLVTGAQFF
CDR3nt: TGCAGTGCTAGTCTGGTGACAGGGGCCCAGTTCTTC

j_gene: TRBJ2-5
abundance: many
v_gene: TRBV20-1
d_gene: TRBD1
CDR3aa: CSAHDRVLKTQYF
CDR3nt: TGCAGTGCCCACGACAGGGTGTTGAAGACCCAGTACTTC

j_gene: TRBJ1-2
abundance: few
v_gene: TRBV5-1
d_gene: -
CDR3aa: CASSPGQNLYGYTF
CDR3nt: TGCGCCAGCAGCCCCGGACAGAACCTTTATGGCTACACCTTC

j_gene: TRBJ1-2
abundance: many
v_gene: TRBV18
d_gene: -
CDR3aa: CASSPRYDYGYTF
CDR3nt: TGTGCCAGCTCACCGAGGTACGACTATGGCTACACCTTC

j_gene: TRBJ2-5
abundance: once
v_gene: TRBV5-1
d_gene: -
CDR3aa: CASSLGLVGSEETQYF
CDR3nt: TGCGCCAGCAGCTTGGGTCTAGTGGGGAGTGAAGAGACCCAGTACTTC

j_gene: TRBJ2-3
abundance: -
v_gene: TRBV27
d_gene: -
CDR3aa: CASSLNGGLSTDTQYF
CDR3nt: TGTGCCAGCAGTTTAAACGGGGGCCTCAGCACAGATACGCAGTATTTT

j_gene: TRBJ2-1
abundance: -
v_gene: TRBV30
d_gene: TRBD2
CDR3aa: CAWSVRPSGGRGFF
CDR3nt: TGTGCCTGGAGTGTACGGCCGAGCGGGGGGCGTGGGTTCTTC

j_gene: TRBJ1-5
abundance: -
v_gene: TRBV12-3/TRBV12-4
d_gene: -
CDR3aa: CASSKGTSDSNQPQHF
CDR3nt: TGTGCCAGCAGTAAGGGCACTTCAGATAGCAATCAGCCCCAGCATTTT

j_gene: TRBJ2-3
abundance: few
v_gene: TRBV20-1
d_gene: TRBD2
CDR3aa: CSARESGTTIDTQYF
CDR3nt: TGCAGTGCTAGAGAGTCCGGGACTACTATTGATACGCAGTATTTT

j_gene: TRBJ2-3
abundance: few
v_gene: TRBV6-1
d_gene: TRBD1
CDR3aa: CASSADRGLDTQYF
CDR3nt: TGTGCCAGCAGTGCGGACAGGGGGCTCGATACGCAGTATTTT

j_gene: TRBJ1-2
abundance: -
v_gene: TRBV6-1
d_gene: TRBD1
CDR3aa: CASTRTGASGYGYTF
CDR3nt: TGTGCCAGCACCCGCACAGGGGCCTCGGGCTATGGCTACACCTTC

j_gene: TRBJ1-2
abundance: -
v_gene: TRBV28
d_gene: -
CDR3aa: CASSLRVRRPGNYGYTF
CDR3nt: TGTGCCAGCAGTTTAAGGGTCAGACGGCCGGGGAACTATGGCTACACCTTC

j_gene: TRBJ2-1
abundance: -
v_gene: TRBV29-1
d_gene: TRBD2
CDR3aa: CSVENGLAGRGNEQFF
CDR3nt: TGCAGCGTTGAAAACGGACTAGCGGGACGTGGCAATGAGCAGTTCTTC

j_gene: TRBJ2-5
abundance: once
v_gene: TRBV7-2
d_gene: -
CDR3aa: CASTPTGYQETQYF
CDR3nt: TGTGCCAGCACCCCGACTGGGTACCAAGAGACCCAGTACTTC

j_gene: TRBJ2-7
abundance: few
v_gene: TRBV7-9
d_gene: -
CDR3aa: CASSLAGGTGTYEQYF
CDR3nt: TGTGCCAGCAGCTTAGCCGGGGGGACAGGAACCTACGAGCAGTACTTC

j_gene: TRBJ2-7
abundance: many
v_gene: TRBV27
d_gene: -
CDR3aa: CASSSGSSYEQYF
CDR3nt: TGTGCCAGCAGTTCCGGGAGTTCCTACGAGCAGTACTTC

j_gene: TRBJ1-1
abundance: -
v_gene: TRBV29-1
d_gene: -
CDR3aa: CSVEGLAVTNTEAFF
CDR3nt: TGCAGCGTTGAAGGTTTGGCGGTTACCAACACTGAAGCTTTCTTT